These T cell receptor beta chains were read from a single sample in a study of STAT5B mutations in CD4+ large granular lymphocyte leukemia. Assay: immunoSEQ multiplex PCR; the TCRdb copy retains only in-frame clones and omits some. The sample has around 50,000 clones; 80% to 85% are singletons. The sequencing sample was made of CD4+ T cells from blood buffy coats. These receptors were taken from a human donor in good health. Both conserved end residues are part of each CDR3. Fields, in order: D gene, J gene, V gene, clone size, CDR3 protein, CDR3 DNA. D genes are given only for firm matches. Part of the rows lack a size; the others show once, few, many or a class for expanded clones.

TRBD1	TRBJ1-5	TRBV19	NA	CASSTGQGGNQPQHF	TGTGCCAGTAGTACAGGACAGGGAGGCAATCAGCCCCAGCATTTT
NA	TRBJ2-5	TRBV11-3	NA	CASSLANFGGQETQYF	TGTGCCAGCAGCTTAGCTAATTTCGGCGGCCAAGAGACCCAGTACTTC
NA	TRBJ1-2	TRBV5-4	NA	CASSLAGGDGYTF	TGTGCCAGCAGCTTGGCCGGGGGTGATGGCTACACCTTC
NA	TRBJ1-3	TRBV11-2	few	CASSRDTFSGNTIYF	TGTGCCAGCAGCCGGGACACGTTCTCTGGAAACACCATATATTTT
TRBD2	TRBJ2-5	TRBV5-8	NA	CASSLFGTSGGGETQYF	TGTGCCAGCAGCTTATTCGGGACTAGCGGCGGGGGGGAGACCCAGTACTTC
TRBD1	TRBJ2-7	TRBV15	NA	CATSTWGQGGYEQYF	TGTGCCACCAGCACTTGGGGACAGGGTGGCTACGAGCAGTACTTC
TRBD2	TRBJ2-3	TRBV9	NA	CASGRGTDTQYF	TGTGCCAGCGGGAGGGGCACAGATACGCAGTATTTT
NA	TRBJ2-7	TRBV5-1	once	CASTDTSSYEQYF	TGCGCCAGCACAGACACCTCCTCCTACGAGCAGTACTTC
NA	TRBJ2-7	TRBV10-1	NA	CASSGWGSEQYF	TGCGCCAGCTCCGGATGGGGGTCCGAGCAGTACTTC
NA	TRBJ2-3	TRBV14	NA	CASSQDLGTITDTQYF	TGTGCCAGCAGCCAAGACCTCGGGACCATCACAGATACGCAGTATTTT
NA	TRBJ2-1	TRBV5-1	NA	CASSFVPGAGNEQFF	TGCGCCAGCAGTTTCGTCCCTGGGGCGGGCAATGAGCAGTTCTTC
NA	TRBJ1-4	TRBV27	once	CASSWTPLSEKLFF	TGTGCCAGCAGTTGGACTCCTTTGAGTGAAAAACTGTTTTTT
TRBD1	TRBJ1-1	TRBV28	NA	CASRPGGTEAFF	TGTGCCAGCAGACCAGGGGGCACTGAAGCTTTCTTT
NA	TRBJ1-2	TRBV6-1	NA	CASRTGQLYGYTF	TGTGCCAGCAGGACTGGACAGCTTTATGGCTACACCTTC
NA	TRBJ2-3	TRBV11-2	NA	CASSPRGDTQYF	TGTGCCAGCAGTCCGAGGGGAGATACGCAGTATTTT
NA	TRBJ2-7	TRBV21-1	NA	CASSKAKGLAGDEQYF	TGTGCCAGCAGCAAAGCCAAGGGACTAGCGGGAGACGAGCAGTACTTC
NA	TRBJ2-5	TRBV20-1	NA	CSAQREETQYF	TGCAGTGCCCAGAGGGAAGAGACCCAGTACTTC
TRBD2	TRBJ2-1	TRBV7-2	NA	CASSLQGLAGLDEQFF	TGTGCCAGCAGCTTGCAAGGACTAGCGGGGCTAGATGAGCAGTTCTTC
TRBD1	TRBJ2-2	TRBV7-3	once	CASSSWDRGGELFF	TGTGCCAGCAGCTCCTGGGACAGGGGCGGGGAGCTGTTTTTT
TRBD1	TRBJ2-6	TRBV19	NA	CASSKGTGISGANVLTF	TGTGCCAGTAGTAAGGGGACAGGCATTTCTGGGGCCAACGTCCTGACTTTC
NA	TRBJ2-7	TRBV29-1	NA	CSVATGTPYEQYF	TGCAGCGTAGCTACAGGGACCCCCTACGAGCAGTACTTC